One and the same sample provided the 14 T cell receptor beta chains below, sequenced in a study of cytomegalovirus exposure and HLA in healthy donors (TCRdb year 2017). Library generation was performed with the immunoSEQ multiplex PCR assay. For the multiplex PCR, a mixture combining 60 forward primers for TCR Vbeta segments and 13 reverse primers for TCR Jbeta segments was used. TCRdb re-hosts the immuneACCESS table, in-frame sequences only. Its copies lack some clones; in the studies checked, an unresolved V gene accounts for under half of them, and the cause for the rest is not known. This sample is represented by more than 85,000 clones; 65% to 85% of them were singletons. The ten biggest clones cover 5% to 7.5% of the sample. The sample taken for sequencing was PBMCs. The receptors here all came from a man aged 25-45 years in good health and CMV-seropositive.

On this clone itself: One end of the junction varies from germline; a read error may be responsible. The V call is TRBV5-1, the J call TRBJ1-4; no clear D gene. This CDR3 has 13 residues. Germline CDR1 reads SGHRS; CDR2 reads YFSETQ. The CDR3, as DNA: TGCGCCAGCAGGTTGGGCTATAATGAAAAACTGTTTTTT. Protein sequence: CASRLGYNEKLFF.

This chain connects TRBV6-6 to TRBJ2-7; 7 bases align to TRBD1. Germline V gives CDR1 MNHNY, CDR2 SVGAGI (reference sequence). V was clipped by 2 bases and J by 1 base; unmatched bases: 5. The CDR3 has 15 residues. The CDR3 DNA sequence: TGTGCCAGCAGTTACGAACAGGGGCGATCCTACGAGCAGTACTTC. Residues: CASSYEQGRSYEQYF.

The rearrangement uses TRBV30 and TRBJ2-5; 8 nucleotides agree with TRBD1. The J call could be wrong; TRBJ2-7 is a better fit for the DNA end. CDR1 and CDR2 (germline): GTSNPN, SVGIG (reference sequence). CDR3 length equals 15 residues. CDR3 residues: CAWSEGQGISYEQYF. CDR3 in DNA: TGTGCCTGGAGCGAAGGACAGGGTATCTCCTACGAGCAGTACTTC.

A single count supports this clone. The chain uses TRBV19 and TRBJ1-5, with a tentative D call TRBD1 (5 bases). The CDR3 has 18 amino acids. Germline CDR1 and CDR2: LNHDA and SQIVND (reference sequence). V was cut by 5 bases and J by 2 bases, with 22 bases left in between. CDR3 protein: CASSASSQVLAGNQPQHF. Written as DNA, the CDR3 is TGTGCCAGTAGTGCCTCCTCACAGGTTCTGGCGGGCAATCAGCCCCAGCATTTT.

The rearrangement links TRBV11-3 to TRBJ1-2; D not resolved. The CDR3 spans 13 residues. The V gene's germline CDR1 is SGHNT and CDR2 YENEEA. Trimming took 1 base from V and 8 from J, leaving 11 bases between them. The CDR3: CASSLATGIGYTF. The CDR3 region has the DNA TGTGCCAGCAGCTTAGCAACGGGAATCGGCTACACCTTC.

This rearrangement joins TRBV19 to TRBJ2-1; TRBD1 matches at 11 bases. Germline values: CDR1 LNHDA, CDR2 SQIVND (reference sequence). Losses at the gene ends were 7 bases for V and 9 bases for J; bases not matched to a gene: 8. This CDR3 has 14 residues. CDR3 DNA: TGTGCCAGTAAATCAGGACAGGGGGCCTTTGAGCAGTTCTTC. It translates to CASKSGQGAFEQFF.

V gene TRBV5-1 combines with J gene TRBJ1-1; D is unclear. The ends were cut back, 4 bases at V and 2 bases at J, with 15 bases in the middle. Germline V lookup: CDR1 SGHRS, CDR2 YFSETQ. The CDR3 has 15 amino acids. CDR3 coding DNA: TGCGCCAGCAGCATGCGGATCAACGACAACACTGAAGCTTTCTTT. This codes for CASSMRINDNTEAFF.

Written as DNA, the CDR3 is TGTGCCAGCCCAGACTTGGCTCTTTCACCCCTCCACTTT. Its protein is CASPDLALSPLHF. The chain joins TRBV19 to TRBJ1-6, with no clear D. The CDR3 is made up of 13 amino acids. Germline CDR1 and CDR2: LNHDA and SQIVND (reference sequence). V was cut by 9 bases and J by 9 bases, with 15 bases left in between. Filled out from reference TRBV19 and TRBJ1-6, the complete variable domain reads DGGITQSPKYLFRKEGQNVTLSCEQNLNHDAMYWYRQDPGQGLRLIYYSQIVNDFQKGDIAEGYSVSREKKESFPLTVTSAQKNPTAFYLCASPDLALSPLHFGNGTRLTVT.

The chain joins TRBV4-2 to TRBJ1-6, with D possibly matching TRBD1 (5 bases). V lost 1 base to trimming and J lost 11 bases, with 6 bases between them. CDR3 size: 12 residues. Germline V gene data show CDR1 as LGHNA and CDR2 as YNFKEQ. DNA for the CDR3: TGTGCCAGCAGCCAAGGCAGGGCACCCCTCCACTTT. This gives the protein CASSQGRAPLHF.

V usage is TRBV6-5 and J usage is TRBJ2-7; D perhaps matches TRBD1 (6 bases). V shed 8 bases and J shed 0 bases, with 11 bases lying between them. This CDR3 region has 13 residues. CDR1 and CDR2 from the germline V gene are MNHEY and SVGAGI. This CDR3 reads CASRNRVSYEQYF. The DNA for the CDR3 is TGTGCCAGCCGAAACAGGGTCTCCTACGAGCAGTACTTC.

This clone was detected only once. The chain employs TRBV5-1 and TRBJ2-3; maybe TRBD1 (6 bases). CDR1 and CDR2 (germline): SGHRS, YFSETQ. There are 16 residues in the CDR3. Trimming left V 4 bases short and J 0 bases short, with 15 bases between. The CDR3 DNA reads as TGCGCCAGCAGCCCACGACAGGCAGCTAGCACAGATACGCAGTATTTT. Translated, it gives CASSPRQAASTDTQYF.

V and J are TRBV5-8 and TRBJ2-5; perhaps TRBD1 as D (6 bases). The CDR3 extends over 16 amino acids. The germline V and J ends were trimmed by 0 bases and 3 bases, with 15 bases remaining between them. Germline CDR1 reads SGHTS; CDR2 reads YDEGEE. The CDR3: CASSLAWGRGEETQYF. The CDR3 nucleotides read TGTGCCAGCAGCTTGGCCTGGGGCAGGGGAGAAGAGACCCAGTACTTC.

J is TRBJ1-2 and V is TRBV4-2; D may be TRBD1 (6 bases). Per germline, CDR1 LGHNA and CDR2 YNFKEQ. V lost 1 base and J lost 2, with 8 bases in between. CDR3 length equals 14 residues. The CDR3 is CASSQVGQNYGYTF. CDR3 coding DNA: TGTGCCAGCAGCCAAGTAGGACAGAACTATGGCTACACCTTC.

This clone was seen a few times. The rearrangement uses TRBV7-8 and TRBJ2-2; 7 nucleotides align to TRBD1. The CDR3 is 16 amino acids. V gave up 4 bases and J gave up 4 bases; unmatched junction bases: 9. Germline V CDR1 and CDR2: SGHVS, FQNEAQ. The CDR3 DNA reads TGTGCCAGCAGCTCAATGACAGGGTCGGTCACCGGGGAGCTGTTTTTT. It codes for CASSSMTGSVTGELFF. Looking up the rest from reference TRBV7-8 and TRBJ2-2 gives the full variable domain: GAGVSQSPRYKVAKRGQDVALRCDPISGHVSLFWYQQALGQGPEFLTYFQNEAQLDKSGLPSDRFFAERPEGSVSTLKIQRTQQEDSAVYLCASSSMTGSVTGELFFGEGSRLTVL.